One and the same sample provided the 10 T cell receptor beta chains below, sequenced in a study of human T cells and chemical hapten exposure. Sample time point: patch test 1, 2 weeks after DPC sensitization. Sample treatment: therapeutic diphenylcyclopropenone sensitization with weekly scalp DPC. TCRdb re-called the RACE reads with MiXCR, one entry per CDR3 protein. This table has 75,000 to 100,000 distinct CDR3 sequences, roughly 10% appearing once. The sample in question was whole blood, obtained in connection with sensitization to the hapten diphenylcyclopropenone (DPC). Source of these receptors: a man aged 40-49 years with alopecia areata. Some clones in this sample may be carry-over from other donors' samples.

In this sample, this clonotype turned up many times. This chain links TRBV20-1 with TRBJ1-1, with D perhaps matching TRBD1 (6 bases). Germline V gene lookup returns CDR1 DFQATT and CDR2 SNEGSKA (reference sequence). The CDR3 loop spans 15 amino acids. The V and J ends lost 3 bases and 0 bases respectively, with 14 bases between them. The CDR3 nucleotides read TGCAGTGCTAGGTTCCTAGGGGGATTGAACACTGAAGCTTTCTTT. Encoded protein: CSARFLGGLNTEAFF.

This clonotype was found many times. The chain uses TRBV11-3 and TRBJ2-1; the match to TRBD2 covers 8 bases. Germline V gene sequence: CDR1 SGHNT, CDR2 YENEEA. J gave up 7 bases and V 7 bases, and 15 bases lay outside the gene matches. The CDR3 length is 16 residues. CDR3 sequence: CASTRPSAGDLNEQFF. Written as DNA, the CDR3 is TGTGCCAGCACTCGACCTTCAGCGGGAGATTTAAATGAGCAGTTCTTC.

This clonotype was detected many times. The chain has TRBV19 and TRBJ1-2, with unresolved D. Germline CDR1 is LNHDA and CDR2 is SQIVND (reference sequence). The CDR3 has 13 amino acids. V was trimmed by 7 bases and J by 4 bases, leaving 13 bases between them. The DNA of the CDR3 is TGTGCCAGTACCTCGCCACCGATCTATGGCTACACCTTC. The encoded protein is CASTSPPIYGYTF. The complete variable domain, with remaining parts taken from reference TRBV19 and TRBJ1-2, reads DGGITQSPKYLFRKEGQNVTLSCEQNLNHDAMYWYRQDPGQGLRLIYYSQIVNDFQKGDIAEGYSVSREKKESFPLTVTSAQKNPTAFYLCASTSPPIYGYTFGSGTRLTVV.

V is TRBV12-3 or TRBV12-4 and J is TRBJ2-3, with 12 positions matching TRBD2. V was pared by 6 bases and J by 6 bases, with 7 bases of the junction left unmatched. This CDR3 spans 15 amino acids. The CDR3 sequence: CASRRLAGARDTQYF. The CDR3 DNA reads as TGTGCCAGCAGAAGACTAGCGGGAGCCCGCGATACGCAGTATTTT.

The chain combines TRBV6-6 with TRBJ1-2; D is possibly TRBD1 (5 bases). With 6 bases removed from V and 3 bases from J, the gap between germline ends came to 11 bases. CDR3 length: 13 amino acids. Germline V lookup: CDR1 MNHNY, CDR2 SVGAGI (reference sequence). CDR3 residues: CASRVQGDYGYTF. The CDR3 DNA reads as TGTGCCAGCAGAGTCCAGGGTGACTATGGCTACACCTTC.

This clonotype was picked up a small number of times. The chain combines TRBV24-1 with TRBJ2-1; possibly TRBD2 for D (6 bases). Per germline, CDR1 KGHDR and CDR2 SFDVKD. The CDR3 has 16 residues. The germline V and J ends were trimmed by 4 bases and 8 bases, with 20 bases remaining between them. The CDR3 region is CATSDAGLPRGDEQFF. Written as DNA, the CDR3 is TGTGCCACCAGTGACGCGGGACTTCCTAGAGGGGATGAGCAGTTCTTC.

This clonotype showed up just a few times. The V and J genes are TRBV10-3 and TRBJ2-2, with a tentative D call TRBD1 (6 bases). The CDR3 consists of 15 residues. Trimming took off 6 bases at V and 3 bases at J, with 14 bases between the two ends. The germline V gene encodes CDR1 ENHRY and CDR2 SYGVKD. The CDR3 DNA reads as TGTGCCATCAGCAAGCAAGCAGGGGACACCGGGGAGCTGTTTTTT. Its protein product is CAISKQAGDTGELFF.

This clonotype was picked up many times. The chain is built from TRBV20-1 and TRBJ1-5, with TRBD1 as a possible D gene (6 bases). The germline V and J ends were trimmed by 0 bases and 0 bases, with 15 bases remaining between them. The CDR3 loop spans 17 amino acids. The germline V gene has CDR1 DFQATT and CDR2 SNEGSKA (reference sequence). The DNA of the CDR3 is TGCAGTGCTAGAGATCTCGCAGGGGACTATAGCAATCAGCCCCAGCATTTT. Amino acid sequence: CSARDLAGDYSNQPQHF.

This clonotype was counted between two and nine times. The chain combines TRBV9 with TRBJ2-1, with D possibly being TRBD2 (7 bases). V lost 2 bases, J lost 1 base, and 10 bases lay in between. Germline values: CDR1 SGDLS, CDR2 YYNGEE. This CDR3 comprises 15 residues. The CDR3, as DNA: TGTGCCAGCAGCGTGGGGGGGGCGTCCTACAATGAGCAGTTCTTC. It specifies CASSVGGASYNEQFF.

This clonotype was picked up a small number of times. This chain connects TRBV28 to TRBJ1-3; D possibly corresponds to TRBD1 (5 bases). CDR1 and CDR2 (germline): MDHEN, SYDVKM. The CDR3 is made up of 14 amino acids. The V end lost 3 bases, the J end lost 2 bases, and 8 bases lay between the germline ends. The CDR3 sequence: CASSFRRAGNTIYF. DNA for the CDR3: TGTGCCAGCAGTTTTCGCAGGGCTGGAAACACCATATATTTT.